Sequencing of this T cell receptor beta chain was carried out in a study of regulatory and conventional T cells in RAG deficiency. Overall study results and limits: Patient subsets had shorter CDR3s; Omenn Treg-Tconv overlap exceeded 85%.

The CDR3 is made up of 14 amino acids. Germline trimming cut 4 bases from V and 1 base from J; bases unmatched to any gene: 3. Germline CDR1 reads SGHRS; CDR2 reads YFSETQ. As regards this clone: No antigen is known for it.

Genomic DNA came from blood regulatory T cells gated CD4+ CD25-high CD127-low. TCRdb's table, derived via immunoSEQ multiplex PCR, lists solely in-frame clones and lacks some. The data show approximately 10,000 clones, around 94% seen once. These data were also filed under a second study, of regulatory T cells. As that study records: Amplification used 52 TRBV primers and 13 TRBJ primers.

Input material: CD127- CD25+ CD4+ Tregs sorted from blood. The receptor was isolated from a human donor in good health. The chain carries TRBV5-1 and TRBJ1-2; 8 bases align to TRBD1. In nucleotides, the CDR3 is TGCGCCAGCAGCGACAGGGGTTATAACTATGGCTACACCTTC. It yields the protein CASSDRGYNYGYTF. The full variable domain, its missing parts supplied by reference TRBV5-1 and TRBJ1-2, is KAGVTQTPRYLIKTRGQQVTLSCSPISGHRSVSWYQQTPGQGLQFLFEYFSETQRNKGNFPGRFSGRQFSNSRSEMNVSTLELGDSALYLCASSDRGYNYGYTFGSGTRLTVV.